Each of the 22 T cell receptor beta chains below was sequenced from the same sample in a study of blood T cells in healthy people across ages. The authors ran a second PCR of about 7 to 12 cycles using a sample-barcoded 5' primer and a J-beta primer mix. TCRdb used MiXCR to reprocess the 5' RACE reads, holding one entry per CDR3 protein. This sample has 1,800,000 or so distinct CDR3 sequences, with about two fifths found just once. The specimen was blood. Receptors were obtained from a human donor in good health.

The rearrangement uses TRBV6-6 and TRBJ1-4; the match to TRBD1 covers 7 bases. The germline CDR1 and CDR2 sequences are MNHNY and SVGAGI (reference sequence). V was pared by 6 bases and J by 0 bases, with 4 bases of the junction left unmatched. The length of the CDR3 is 15 residues. The CDR3 spells CASRRQGSTNEKLFF. For the CDR3, the DNA is TGTGCCAGCAGAAGACAGGGCTCAACTAATGAAAAACTGTTTTTT.

This clonotype was counted between two and nine times. The V and J genes are TRBV12-3 or TRBV12-4 and TRBJ1-1; D is unclear. The CDR3 contains 11 residues. Between the trimmed V and J ends, which lost 1 base and 14 bases, there was a span of 11 bases. The CDR3 loop reads CASSLGTERFF. In DNA, the CDR3 is TGTGCCAGCAGTTTAGGTACTGAAAGGTTCTTT.

This clonotype was seen a few times. At one end, the junction sequence differs from germline, possibly due to a read error. The chain couples TRBV4-3 to TRBJ2-5, with 7 bases matching TRBD2. Per the germline V gene, CDR1 is LGHNA and CDR2 is YSLEER. The CDR3 has 15 amino acids. CDR3 bases: TGCACCAGCAGCCAAGTGGGGTCCGGGGGGGAGACCCAGTACTTC. It translates to CTSSQVGSGGETQYF.

The sample holds a few counts of this clonotype. The rearrangement joins TRBV11-2 to TRBJ2-2; D is unresolved. CDR3 length: 14 residues. V dropped 0 bases and J dropped 5 bases, with 7 bases sitting between them. CDR1 is SGHAT, CDR2 FQNNGV, per germline. Here the CDR3 reads CASSLDRTTGELFF. Written as DNA, the CDR3 is TGTGCCAGCAGCTTAGACCGGACGACCGGGGAGCTGTTTTTT.

The chain uses TRBV7-2 and TRBJ1-4, with 10 bases fitting TRBD1. J lost 8 bases, V lost 5 bases, and 8 bases had no gene match. Per the germline V gene, CDR1 is SGHTA and CDR2 is FQGNSA. The CDR3 length is 15 residues. The CDR3 DNA sequence: TGTGCCAGCAGCGATACCGGGACAGGGGAAGAAAAACTGTTTTTT. Translating it yields CASSDTGTGEEKLFF.

The V call is TRBV27, the J call TRBJ1-2; no clear D gene. The V gene's germline CDR1 is MNHEY and CDR2 SMNVEV (reference sequence). The V end was cut by 3 bases, the J end by 7 bases, with 12 bases between. The CDR3 contains 13 residues. CDR3 residues: CASSFNGEGGYTF. In nucleotides, the CDR3 is TGTGCCAGCAGTTTTAACGGGGAAGGTGGCTACACCTTC.

V usage is TRBV5-1 and J usage is TRBJ1-1, with 12 bases identical to TRBD1. Trimming removed 4 bases from V and 4 bases from J; junction bases left unmatched: 11. CDR3 length equals 17 residues. Germline V gives CDR1 SGHRS, CDR2 YFSETQ. CDR3 in DNA: TGCGCCAGCAGCGTCCGGGACAGGGGGCGAGGTAGCACTGAAGCTTTCTTT. It yields the protein CASSVRDRGRGSTEAFF.

The V gene is TRBV6-2 or TRBV6-3, the J gene TRBJ2-7; unclear D gene. The CDR3 length is 11 residues. Deletions cut 2 bases from V and 7 bases from J, with 6 bases between. CDR1 is MNHEY and CDR2 is SVGEGT in the germline V gene. The CDR3 reads CASSYVREQYF. The CDR3 coding sequence is TGTGCCAGCAGTTACGTCCGGGAGCAGTACTTC.

The V gene is TRBV4-3, the J gene TRBJ2-1; 9 bases fit TRBD1. The CDR3 extends over 15 amino acids. The germline V gene encodes CDR1 LGHNA and CDR2 YSLEER. J was trimmed by 4 bases and V by 2 bases; bases with no gene match: 3. CDR3 sequence (DNA): TGCGCCAGCAGCCAATGGACAGGGGAATACAATGAGCAGTTCTTC. This sequence encodes CASSQWTGEYNEQFF.

V and J are TRBV4-1 and TRBJ2-7, with D unclear. Germline V gene lookup returns CDR1 MGHRA and CDR2 YSYEKL. The CDR3 contains 14 residues. V dropped 0 bases and J dropped 5 bases, with 11 bases sitting between them. CDR3 residues: CASSQDLGTNEQYF. The DNA for the CDR3 is TGCGCCAGCAGCCAAGATTTGGGAACTAACGAGCAGTACTTC.

The V call is TRBV27, the J call TRBJ2-3, with 9 positions matching TRBD1. This CDR3 is built from 16 residues. Germline lookup yields CDR1 MNHEY and CDR2 SMNVEV (reference sequence). V was clipped by 3 bases and J by 0 bases; unmatched bases: 4. CDR3 in amino acids: CASSFLGQGSTDTQYF. CDR3 nucleotide sequence: TGTGCCAGCAGTTTTCTCGGACAGGGGAGCACAGATACGCAGTATTTT.

V gene TRBV28 combines with J gene TRBJ2-1, with D perhaps TRBD2 (5 bases). The germline V and J ends were trimmed by 6 bases and 7 bases, with 16 bases remaining between them. Germline loops: CDR1 MDHEN, CDR2 SYDVKM. The CDR3 has 14 residues. The CDR3 sequence is CASRDLRYMNEQFF. In DNA, the CDR3 is TGTGCCAGCAGGGACTTACGGTATATGAATGAGCAGTTCTTC.

V is TRBV6-1 and J is TRBJ1-1; D not certain. The CDR3 covers 12 residues. V was trimmed by 6 bases and J by 10 bases, leaving 15 bases between them. Germline CDR1 and CDR2: MNHNS and SASEGT. The CDR3 is CASSGPGSTAFF. The CDR3 region has the DNA TGTGCCAGCAGCGGACCGGGGTCCACAGCTTTCTTT.

V gene TRBV28 combines with J gene TRBJ2-7, with D hard to call. The CDR3 consists of 14 residues. Trimming cost V 3 bases and J 1 base, with 10 bases left between them. Germline V gives CDR1 MDHEN, CDR2 SYDVKM. The DNA of the CDR3 is TGTGCCAGCAGTTTCAGCTCAAAGTCCTACGAGCAGTACTTC. Translated: CASSFSSKSYEQYF.

This clonotype appeared a single time. V usage is TRBV7-8 and J usage is TRBJ2-7, with a tentative D call TRBD2 (6 bases). The J call may be faulty, since TRBJ2-5 better matches the DNA end. The CDR3 is 16 residues long. Germline V gene lookup returns CDR1 SGHVS and CDR2 FQNEAQ. The CDR3 sequence is CASSLRDLPLRGTQYF. The CDR3 DNA is TGTGCCAGCAGCTTAAGGGACTTGCCTCTTCGCGGGACCCAGTACTTC.

The rearrangement uses TRBV14 and TRBJ2-3; D unresolved. The length of the CDR3 is 15 residues. CDR1 SGHDN and CDR2 FVKESK come from the germline V gene. V dropped 0 bases and J dropped 6 bases, with 13 bases sitting between them. CDR3 bases: TGTGCCAGCAGCCAAGAGTTGATAGCTTTCGATACGCAGTATTTT. Translation: CASSQELIAFDTQYF.

This clonotype was counted only a few times. This may be a read error: a much more frequent sequence differs by one nucleotide. The chain combines TRBV6-2 or TRBV6-3 with TRBJ1-2; D is uncertain. This CDR3 region has 12 residues. The V end lost 0 bases, the J end lost 4 bases, and 3 bases lay between the germline ends. Germline CDR1 reads MNHEY; CDR2 reads SVGEGT. The CDR3 sequence: CASSYSTYGYTF. CDR3 sequence (DNA): TGTGCCAGCAGTTACTCCACCTATGGCTACACCTTC.

This clonotype was observed a handful of times. The chain is built from TRBV11-3 and TRBJ2-1; 8 bases line up with TRBD2. The trim removed 4 bases at V and 0 bases at J, leaving 5 bases unmatched. CDR3 length equals 16 residues. CDR1 is SGHNT and CDR2 is YENEEA in the germline V gene. CDR3 amino acids: CASSSQRGSSYNEQFF. In nucleotides, the CDR3 is TGTGCCAGCAGCTCCCAGCGGGGGAGCTCCTACAATGAGCAGTTCTTC.

This clonotype has just a few counts. The chain joins TRBV2 to TRBJ2-7; the match to TRBD1 covers 7 bases. This CDR3 has 12 residues. Germline V CDR1 and CDR2: SNHLY, FYNNEI. The junction had 3 bases not matched to a gene; V was cut back by 9 bases and J by 1 base. CDR3 DNA sequence: TGTGCCAGTCACAGGGGATCCTACGAGCAGTACTTC. It yields the protein CASHRGSYEQYF.

The V and J genes are TRBV7-2 and TRBJ1-5; D unresolved. CDR1 is SGHTA and CDR2 is FQGNSA in the germline V gene. The V end lost 1 base, the J end lost 7 bases, and 14 bases lay between the germline ends. The CDR3 has 15 amino acids. The CDR3 nucleotides read TGTGCCAGCAGCTTAGATGGCCTAACGTGGCAGCCCCAGCATTTT. Translated, it gives CASSLDGLTWQPQHF.

The rearrangement joins TRBV28 to TRBJ2-1; 9 bases match TRBD1. The CDR3 extends over 14 amino acids. Germline V gene data show CDR1 as MDHEN and CDR2 as SYDVKM. V shed 7 bases, J shed 6 bases, and the junction held 7 bases outside the gene matches. CDR3 residues: CASNPGQGFNEQFF. CDR3 sequence (DNA): TGTGCCAGCAACCCGGGACAGGGATTCAATGAGCAGTTCTTC.

The rearrangement links TRBV29-1 to TRBJ2-7; no definite D call. The V end lost 5 bases, the J end lost 4 bases, and 15 bases lay between the germline ends. Germline CDR1 is SQVTM and CDR2 is ANQGSEA. This CDR3 comprises 13 residues. The DNA for the CDR3 is TGCAGCGTTTCATTCCTAACGTCTTACGAGCAGTACTTC. Translated, it gives CSVSFLTSYEQYF.